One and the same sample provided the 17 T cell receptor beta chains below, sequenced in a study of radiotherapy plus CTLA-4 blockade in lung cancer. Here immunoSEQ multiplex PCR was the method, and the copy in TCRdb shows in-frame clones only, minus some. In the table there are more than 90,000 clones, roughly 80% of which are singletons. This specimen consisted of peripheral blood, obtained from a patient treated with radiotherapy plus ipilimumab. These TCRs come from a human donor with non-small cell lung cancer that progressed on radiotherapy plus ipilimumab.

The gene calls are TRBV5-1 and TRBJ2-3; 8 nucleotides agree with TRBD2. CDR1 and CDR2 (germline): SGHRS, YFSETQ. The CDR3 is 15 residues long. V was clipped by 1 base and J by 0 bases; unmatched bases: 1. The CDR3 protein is CASSLSGGSTDTQYF. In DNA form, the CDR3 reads TGCGCCAGCAGCTTGTCGGGAGGGAGCACAGATACGCAGTATTTT.

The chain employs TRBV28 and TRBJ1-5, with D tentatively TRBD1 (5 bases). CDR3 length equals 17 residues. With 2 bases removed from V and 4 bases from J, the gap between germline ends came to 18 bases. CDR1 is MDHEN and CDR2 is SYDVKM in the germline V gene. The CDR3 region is CASSLNLAGTENQPQHF. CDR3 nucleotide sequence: TGTGCCAGCAGTTTAAACTTAGCCGGGACGGAGAATCAGCCCCAGCATTTT.

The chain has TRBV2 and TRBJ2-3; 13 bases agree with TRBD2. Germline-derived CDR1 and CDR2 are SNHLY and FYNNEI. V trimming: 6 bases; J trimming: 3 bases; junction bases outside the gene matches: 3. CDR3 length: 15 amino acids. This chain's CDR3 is CASREGLAGTDTQYF. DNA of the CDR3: TGTGCCAGCAGGGAGGGACTAGCGGGAACAGATACGCAGTATTTT. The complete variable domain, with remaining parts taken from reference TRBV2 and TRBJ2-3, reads EPEVTQTPSHQVTQMGQEVILRCVPISNHLYFYWYRQILGQKVEFLVSFYNNEISEKSEIFDDQFSVERPDGSNFTLKIRSTKLEDSAMYFCASREGLAGTDTQYFGPGTRLTVL.

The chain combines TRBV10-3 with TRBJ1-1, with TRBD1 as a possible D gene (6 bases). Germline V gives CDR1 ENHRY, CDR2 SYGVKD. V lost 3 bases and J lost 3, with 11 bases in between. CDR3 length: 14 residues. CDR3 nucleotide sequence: TGTGCCATCAGTGACCCGGGACAAGACACTGAAGCTTTCTTT. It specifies CAISDPGQDTEAFF.

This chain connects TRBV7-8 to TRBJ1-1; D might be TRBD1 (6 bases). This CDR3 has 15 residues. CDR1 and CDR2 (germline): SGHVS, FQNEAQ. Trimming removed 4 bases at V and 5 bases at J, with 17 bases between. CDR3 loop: CASSSGQPGSTEAFF. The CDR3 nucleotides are TGTGCCAGCAGCTCAGGACAGCCCGGGAGTACTGAAGCTTTCTTT.

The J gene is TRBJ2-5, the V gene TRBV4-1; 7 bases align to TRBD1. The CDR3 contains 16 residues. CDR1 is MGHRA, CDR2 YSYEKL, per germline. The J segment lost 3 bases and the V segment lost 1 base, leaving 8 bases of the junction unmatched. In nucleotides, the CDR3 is TGCGCCAGCAGCCAAGGGAGTCTAGGGGGCAAAGAGACCCAGTACTTC. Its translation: CASSQGSLGGKETQYF.

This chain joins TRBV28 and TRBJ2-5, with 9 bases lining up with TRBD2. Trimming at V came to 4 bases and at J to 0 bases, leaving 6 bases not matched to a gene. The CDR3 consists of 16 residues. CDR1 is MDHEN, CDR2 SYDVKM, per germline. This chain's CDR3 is CASSWLAGRDQETQYF. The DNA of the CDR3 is TGTGCCAGCAGTTGGCTAGCGGGGAGGGACCAAGAGACCCAGTACTTC.

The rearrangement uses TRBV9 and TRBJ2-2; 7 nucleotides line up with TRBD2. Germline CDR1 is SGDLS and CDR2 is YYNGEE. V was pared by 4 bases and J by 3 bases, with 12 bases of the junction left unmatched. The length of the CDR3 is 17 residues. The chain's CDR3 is CASSPPSGGRDTGELFF. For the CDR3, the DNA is TGTGCCAGCAGCCCCCCCTCCGGCGGGAGAGACACCGGGGAGCTGTTTTTT.

The chain's CDR3 is CASSPPSLQQFF. The CDR3 DNA follows: TGTGCCAGCAGCCCCCCCAGCCTCCAGCAGTTCTTC. The chain joins TRBV7-6 to TRBJ2-1; D gene uncertain. Trimming removed 5 bases from V and 11 bases from J, with 13 bases in between. CDR3 length: 12 amino acids. Germline V lookup: CDR1 SGHVS, CDR2 FNYEAQ.

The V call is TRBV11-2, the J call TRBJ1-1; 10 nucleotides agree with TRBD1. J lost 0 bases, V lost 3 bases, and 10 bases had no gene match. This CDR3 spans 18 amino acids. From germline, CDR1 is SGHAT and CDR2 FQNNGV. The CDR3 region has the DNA TGTGCCAGCAGCTTGCGGAAGGGACAGGGGTTTATGAACACTGAAGCTTTCTTT. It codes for CASSLRKGQGFMNTEAFF.

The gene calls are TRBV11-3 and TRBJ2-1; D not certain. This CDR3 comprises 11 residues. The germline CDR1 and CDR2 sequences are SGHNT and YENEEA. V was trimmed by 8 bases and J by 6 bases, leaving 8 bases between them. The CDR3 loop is CASSVGNEQFF. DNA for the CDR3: TGTGCCAGCTCTGTGGGCAATGAGCAGTTCTTC.

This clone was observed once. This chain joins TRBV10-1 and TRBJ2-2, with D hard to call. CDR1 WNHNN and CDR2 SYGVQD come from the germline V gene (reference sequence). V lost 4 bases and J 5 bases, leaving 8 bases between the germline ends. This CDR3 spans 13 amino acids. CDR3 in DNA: TGCGCCAGCAGTGCTGGCCGAACCGGGGAGCTGTTTTTT. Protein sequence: CASSAGRTGELFF.

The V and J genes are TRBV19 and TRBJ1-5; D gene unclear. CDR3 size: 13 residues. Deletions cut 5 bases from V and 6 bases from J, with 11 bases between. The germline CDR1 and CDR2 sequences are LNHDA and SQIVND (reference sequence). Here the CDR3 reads CASSVGSAQPQHF. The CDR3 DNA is TGTGCCAGTAGTGTCGGGTCGGCTCAGCCCCAGCATTTT. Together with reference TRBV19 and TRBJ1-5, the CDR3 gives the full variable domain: DGGITQSPKYLFRKEGQNVTLSCEQNLNHDAMYWYRQDPGQGLRLIYYSQIVNDFQKGDIAEGYSVSREKKESFPLTVTSAQKNPTAFYLCASSVGSAQPQHFGDGTRLSIL.

The CDR3 loop is CASSVGGDNYEQYF. DNA for the CDR3: TGTGCCAGCAGCGTAGGGGGGGATAACTACGAGCAGTACTTC. The V and J genes are TRBV9 and TRBJ2-7, with D perhaps TRBD2 (6 bases). The germline V gene has CDR1 SGDLS and CDR2 YYNGEE. The CDR3 spans 14 residues. The V end lost 0 bases, the J end lost 3 bases, and 10 bases lay between the germline ends.

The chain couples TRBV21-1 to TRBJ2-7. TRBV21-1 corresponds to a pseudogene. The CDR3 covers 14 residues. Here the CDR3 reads CASSFGTGPHEQYF. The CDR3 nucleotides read TGTGCCAGCAGCTTCGGGACGGGGCCCCACGAGCAGTACTTC.

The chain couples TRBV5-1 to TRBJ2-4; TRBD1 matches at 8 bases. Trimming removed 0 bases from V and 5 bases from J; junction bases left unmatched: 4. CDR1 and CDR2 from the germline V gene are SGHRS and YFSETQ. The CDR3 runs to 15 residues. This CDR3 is CASSLARGLENIQYF. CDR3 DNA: TGCGCCAGCAGCTTGGCCAGGGGGCTGGAAAACATTCAGTACTTC.

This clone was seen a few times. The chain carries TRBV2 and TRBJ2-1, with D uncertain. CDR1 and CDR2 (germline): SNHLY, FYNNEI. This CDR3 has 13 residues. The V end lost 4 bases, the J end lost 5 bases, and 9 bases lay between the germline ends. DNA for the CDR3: TGTGCCAGCAGTGCGGACGGCAACAATGAGCAGTTCTTC. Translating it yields CASSADGNNEQFF.